What follows are 9 T cell receptor beta chains derived from one specimen sequenced in a study of graft-versus-host responses after intestinal transplantation. This table comes from immunoSEQ multiplex PCR, and its TCRdb copy is limited to in-frame clones, with some not included. The top ten hold more than 0.075% of the sample, which has about 82,000 clones, 91% seen once. Their cognate antigens are unknown. This material consisted of unstimulated CD4+ T cells sorted from spleen or lymph node cells, taken before intestinal transplant. These receptors came from a human donor who received an intestinal transplant.

The chain joins TRBV5-1 to TRBJ2-7; 8 bases align to TRBD2. With 4 bases clipped from V and 0 bases from J, the junction kept 9 bases outside the gene matches. Germline lookup yields CDR1 SGHRS and CDR2 YFSETQ. This CDR3 comprises 16 residues. CDR3 nucleotides: TGCGCCAGCAGCCGTCGGGGGGGAATACGCTCCTACGAGCAGTACTTC. This codes for CASSRRGGIRSYEQYF.

The chain has TRBV7-8 and TRBJ1-1; no definite D call. Between the trimmed V and J ends, which lost 5 bases and 1 base, there was a span of 23 bases. CDR1 SGHVS and CDR2 FQNEAQ come from the germline V gene. The CDR3 runs 18 residues. This CDR3 is CASSPYKIPMTRNTEAFF. The CDR3 DNA sequence: TGTGCCAGCAGCCCATACAAGATACCCATGACACGGAACACTGAAGCTTTCTTT.

CDR3 sequence (DNA): TGTGCCATCAGTGTGGGCCCAAAGGGGGCGACGGGGGAGACCCAGTACTTC. The encoded protein is CAISVGPKGATGETQYF. V and J are TRBV10-3 and TRBJ2-5, with 7 bases lining up with TRBD1. V lost 4 bases to trimming and J lost 5 bases; unmatched junction nucleotides: 16. Germline CDR1 ENHRY, CDR2 SYGVKD. The CDR3 runs 17 residues.

The J gene is TRBJ2-7, the V gene TRBV5-6; 13 nucleotides match TRBD2. CDR3 length: 15 residues. Trimming at V came to 3 bases and at J to 5 bases, leaving 5 bases not matched to a gene. The germline gives CDR1 SGHDT, CDR2 YYEEEE. Written as DNA, the CDR3 is TGTGCCAGCAGCTCACTAGCGGGGGGGCTCGACGAGCAGTACTTC. This gives the protein CASSSLAGGLDEQYF.

This clone was observed a few times. The chain is built from TRBV27 and TRBJ1-1; 9 bases are a match to TRBD1. Germline V CDR1 and CDR2: MNHEY, SMNVEV (reference sequence). Unmatched junction bases numbered 12, after V lost 9 bases and J lost 4 bases. The CDR3 consists of 15 residues. The CDR3 nucleotides are TGTGCCAGTGGGAGAGACCGGGACAGGGCCACTGAAGCTTTCTTT. It yields the protein CASGRDRDRATEAFF.

The J gene is TRBJ2-5, the V gene TRBV7-7, with D maybe TRBD2 (6 bases). The CDR3 covers 15 residues. V dropped 5 bases and J dropped 1 base, with 14 bases sitting between them. Germline-derived CDR1 and CDR2 are SSHAT and FNYEAQ (reference sequence). CDR3 sequence reads: CASSAVGTPQETQYF. DNA of the CDR3: TGTGCCAGCAGCGCGGTTGGGACTCCCCAAGAGACCCAGTACTTC.

The chain recombines TRBV19 with TRBJ2-7; possibly TRBD2 for D (8 bases). The CDR3 length is 15 residues. In germline, CDR1 is LNHDA, CDR2 SQIVND (reference sequence). V was cut by 5 bases and J by 3 bases, with 17 bases left in between. The CDR3: CASSLGTAGVYEQYF. The CDR3 DNA reads as TGTGCCAGTAGTCTCGGGACAGCGGGGGTCTACGAGCAGTACTTC.

V gene TRBV7-6 combines with J gene TRBJ2-1; 9 bases fit TRBD1. J gave up 3 bases and V 6 bases, and 6 bases lay outside the gene matches. Germline-derived CDR1 and CDR2 are SGHVS and FNYEAQ. The CDR3 length is 15 residues. CDR3 region: CASSRNRGLYNEQFF. In DNA form, the CDR3 reads TGTGCCAGCAGTCGTAACAGGGGGCTCTACAATGAGCAGTTCTTC.

The chain is built from TRBV7-8 and TRBJ1-5; D is perhaps TRBD1 (5 bases). Trimming removed 1 base from V and 1 base from J, with 8 bases in between. Germline assignment: CDR1 SGHVS and CDR2 FQNEAQ. This CDR3 contains 15 residues. The CDR3 nucleotides read TGTGCCAGCAGCTTAGACAGGAAGAGCAATCAGCCCCAGCATTTT. Residues: CASSLDRKSNQPQHF.